This entry is about one T cell receptor (beta chain). Original processing notes: Researchers report that nucleated cell counts were estimated from reference gene primer amplification. Generated by immunoSEQ multiplex PCR, the TCRdb table keeps only in-frame clones and is missing some. Clonal size and the V and J genes are those of that table, whereas D and trimming came from the DNA. The profile shows 150,000 or so clones, around 90% of them singletons. Germline CDR1 and CDR2: GTSNPN and SVGIG (reference sequence). J gave up 9 bases and V 4 bases, and 10 bases lay outside the gene matches. There are 15 residues in the CDR3. This specimen comes from a study of blood T cell repertoires in COVID-19.

Sample: peripheral blood. This chain connects TRBV30 to TRBJ2-1, with 12 bases identical to TRBD2. The TCR originated in a man in his 60s with active or convalescent COVID-19. Here the CDR3 reads CAWKPLAGGPGEQFF. The DNA for the CDR3 is TGTGCCTGGAAGCCTCTAGCGGGAGGGCCGGGTGAGCAGTTCTTC.